This T cell receptor beta chain was recovered during a study of radiation and T cells in renal cell carcinoma. Notes on the study in general: No pretreatment tumor biopsies were available for baseline clonotypes. Top tumor clonotypes rose in blood 2 weeks post-radiation, then contracted.

As for this clone: The antigen is not known.

Profiled with immunoSEQ multiplex PCR; TCRdb holds only in-frame clones, not every one. The table lists 55,000 to 65,000 clones, over 70% of them singletons. Germline V CDR1 and CDR2: SGDLS, YYNGEE. This CDR3 spans 15 amino acids. Trimming took off 3 bases at V and 2 bases at J, with 12 bases between the two ends. Time point specified: baseline pretreatment blood. Treatment in this sample: 15 Gy SBRT to primary tumor, nephrectomy 4 weeks later. Clear cell pathology was present in this patient's renal cell carcinoma. This sequence originates from a man in his sixties with renal cell carcinoma. Sequenced material: blood, taken from a patient whose treatment included radiotherapy and nephrectomy. The chain recombines TRBV9 with TRBJ1-3, with D possibly being TRBD1 (6 bases). The CDR3 DNA reads TGTGCCAGCAGCGATACCGGGACAACTGGAAACACCATATATTTT. Translation gives CASSDTGTTGNTIYF.